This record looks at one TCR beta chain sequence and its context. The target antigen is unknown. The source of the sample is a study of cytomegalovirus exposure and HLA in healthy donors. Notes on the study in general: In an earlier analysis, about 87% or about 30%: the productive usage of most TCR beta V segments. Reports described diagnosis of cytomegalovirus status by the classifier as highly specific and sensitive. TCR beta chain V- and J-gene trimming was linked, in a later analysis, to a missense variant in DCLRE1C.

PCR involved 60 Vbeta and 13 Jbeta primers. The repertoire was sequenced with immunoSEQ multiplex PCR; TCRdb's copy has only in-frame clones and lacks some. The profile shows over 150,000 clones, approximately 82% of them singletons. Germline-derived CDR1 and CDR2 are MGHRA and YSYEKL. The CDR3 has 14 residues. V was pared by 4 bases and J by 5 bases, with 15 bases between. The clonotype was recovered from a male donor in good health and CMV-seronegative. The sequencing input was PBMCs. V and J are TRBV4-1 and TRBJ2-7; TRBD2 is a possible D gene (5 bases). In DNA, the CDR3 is TGCGCCAGCAGCCGAGCGCTGGAGGCCCACGAGCAGTACTTC. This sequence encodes CASSRALEAHEQYF.